Below, 29 T cell receptor beta chains from the same sample are listed, as sequenced in a study of GPR56 and killer-like receptors on CD4 memory cells. Cells were FACS-enriched into one of five CD4+ populations defined by killer cell lectin-like receptor and GPR56 expression. TCRdb reprocessed the reads, keeping one entry per CDR3 protein, no DNA. The sample data list about 2,900 distinct CDR3 sequences. The material sequenced was memory CD4+ T cells from blood. These TCRs come from a human donor in good health.

This sequence joins TRBV20-1 and TRBJ2-1; TCRdb selects TRBD1, and the lack of DNA leaves this call unchecked. CDR3 length: 13 amino acids. The germline V gene has CDR1 DFQATT and CDR2 SNEGSKA (reference sequence). The CDR3 loop reads CSAATGPHNEQFF.

This clonotype is identified as large from frequency. The rearrangement joins TRBV6-6 to TRBJ2-2. CDR1 MNHNY and CDR2 SVGAGI come from the germline V gene (reference sequence). The CDR3 is 13 residues long. Here the CDR3 reads CASRSSNTGELFF.

Measured by frequency, this clonotype is medium-sized. The V call is TRBV6-2 or TRBV6-3, the J call TRBJ1-5; TCRdb's assignment of TRBD1 cannot be checked, as there is no DNA. Germline V gene lookup returns CDR1 MNHEY and CDR2 SVGEGT. CDR3 length equals 16 residues. CDR3 residues: CASKGQGGYSNQPQHF.

Considering frequency, this clonotype is large. The V call is TRBV6-1, the J call TRBJ1-6; TCRdb reports TRBD1, a call that lacks DNA to check it against. Germline V lookup: CDR1 MNHNS, CDR2 SASEGT. The CDR3 is 15 amino acids. The CDR3 is CASSEFVGVSSPLHF.

This clonotype registers medium-sized by frequency. This chain uses TRBV19 with TRBJ1-4. The CDR3 runs 15 residues. CDR1 is LNHDA, CDR2 SQIVND, per germline (reference sequence). CDR3 amino acids: CASSSTGRFNEKLFF.

Frequency places this clonotype as medium-sized (0.01 to 0.1%). The chain is built from TRBV5-4 and TRBJ2-3; the D gene TCRdb calls, TRBD1, cannot be checked with no DNA. The CDR3 has 16 amino acids. CDR1 and CDR2 from the germline V gene are SGHNT and YYREEE (reference sequence). The CDR3 region is CASSYRGSLSTDTQYF.

The chain carries TRBV12-3 or TRBV12-4 and TRBJ1-6; TCRdb gives TRBD1 as the D gene, but with no DNA this cannot be confirmed. CDR3 size: 15 residues. The CDR3 region is CASSSRGAGNSPLHF.

This chain connects TRBV2 to TRBJ1-2; the TCRdb D gene call, TRBD1, has no DNA to confirm it. The CDR3 contains 13 residues. CDR1 is SNHLY and CDR2 is FYNNEI in the germline V gene. The chain's CDR3 is CASRRTGIGGYTF.

This clonotype shows up as medium-sized by frequency. This chain uses TRBV6-2 or TRBV6-3 with TRBJ1-6. Germline CDR1 and CDR2: MNHEY and SVGEGT. This CDR3 spans 16 amino acids. The CDR3 reads CASSLTSEGRDSPLHF.

The rearrangement uses TRBV20-1 and TRBJ1-1; there is no DNA to check the TCRdb D call of TRBD1. The CDR3 sequence is 12 residues long. Looked up from germline, CDR1 is DFQATT and CDR2 is SNEGSKA (reference sequence). CDR3 loop: CSPGIGNTEAFF.

The gene calls are TRBV20-1 and TRBJ2-5; TCRdb picks TRBD1, but there is no DNA to check that call. The CDR3 length is 13 residues. The germline V gene encodes CDR1 DFQATT and CDR2 SNEGSKA (reference sequence). CDR3 in amino acids: CSAPGGNQETQYF.

This clonotype is identified as medium-sized from frequency. The J gene is TRBJ1-6, the V gene TRBV27; TCRdb returns TRBD1, unconfirmable since there is no DNA. Per germline, CDR1 MNHEY and CDR2 SMNVEV (reference sequence). CDR3 size: 16 residues. CDR3: CASSLWARKPNSPLHF.

This clonotype counts as medium-sized by frequency. This CDR3 is CASSPRAGTGENTDTQYF. The rearrangement uses TRBV18 and TRBJ2-3; the D gene TCRdb calls, TRBD1, cannot be checked with no DNA. The germline V gene encodes CDR1 KGHSH and CDR2 LQKENI. The CDR3 runs 18 residues.

The genes are TRBV15 and TRBJ1-5; TCRdb selects TRBD1, and the lack of DNA leaves this call unchecked. The CDR3 runs to 14 residues. The germline V gene has CDR1 LNHNV and CDR2 YYDKDF (reference sequence). Here the CDR3 reads CATSRDKGNQPQHF.

The chain uses TRBV19 and TRBJ2-7; TCRdb proposes TRBD1, but this gene call is untestable without DNA. The germline V gene has CDR1 LNHDA and CDR2 SQIVND (reference sequence). This CDR3 is built from 13 residues. CDR3 residues: CASSEGQGTEQYF.

V and J are TRBV12-5 and TRBJ1-5; the TCRdb call, TRBD1, lacks DNA for checking. The CDR3 runs 20 residues. Germline CDR1 LGHNT, CDR2 FRNRAP. The CDR3 protein is CASGFFREASSKYSNQPQHF.

Considering frequency, this clonotype is medium-sized. The chain links TRBV6-2 or TRBV6-3 to TRBJ1-2; there is no DNA to check the TCRdb D call of TRBD1. The CDR3 is made up of 16 amino acids. Germline CDR1 is MNHEY and CDR2 is SVGEGT. CDR3 sequence: CASSSTPGQSPYGYTF.

This clonotype is identified as medium-sized from frequency. The V gene is TRBV19, the J gene TRBJ1-1. Germline CDR1 and CDR2: LNHDA and SQIVND (reference sequence). This CDR3 has 11 residues. The CDR3 sequence: CASSIFTEAFF.

According to its frequency, this clonotype is medium-sized. The chain is built from TRBV6-5 and TRBJ1-1; TCRdb outputs TRBD1, but without DNA this stays unchecked. This CDR3 is built from 16 residues. Germline CDR1 MNHEY, CDR2 SVGAGI. The CDR3 protein is CASSRSWTGGNTEAFF.

This clonotype is identified as large (0.1 to 1%) from frequency. V usage is TRBV6-2 or TRBV6-3 and J usage is TRBJ1-2; as DNA is missing, the TRBD1 call by TCRdb cannot be tested. The CDR3 covers 14 residues. Germline assignment: CDR1 MNHEY and CDR2 SVGEGT. The CDR3 here is CASSRTGDTYGYTF.

This chain links TRBV12-3 or TRBV12-4 with TRBJ1-1; TCRdb lists TRBD1, though no DNA is available to test this call. This CDR3 has 13 residues. The CDR3 sequence: CASSSQGDTEAFF.

This clonotype counts as medium-sized by frequency. The chain employs TRBV18 and TRBJ2-1; TCRdb's D call, TRBD2, is unchecked because there is no DNA. The CDR3 covers 15 residues. The germline gives CDR1 KGHSH, CDR2 LQKENI. This CDR3 reads CASRPSSGSYNEQFF.

The rearrangement links TRBV11-2 to TRBJ2-7; TCRdb's assignment of TRBD1 cannot be checked, as there is no DNA. CDR1 is SGHAT, CDR2 FQNNGV, per germline. This CDR3 has 15 amino acids. CDR3 region: CASSLDLGGHYEQYF.

The rearrangement joins TRBV4-2 to TRBJ1-1; TCRdb indicates TRBD1, and absent DNA this call remains unverified. Per germline, CDR1 LGHNA and CDR2 YNFKEQ. The CDR3 length is 14 residues. The CDR3 protein is CASSQDWDRPEAFF.

The rearrangement links TRBV6-6 to TRBJ2-1; as DNA is missing, the TRBD1 call by TCRdb cannot be tested. This CDR3 has 17 amino acids. Looked up from germline, CDR1 is MNHNY and CDR2 is SVGAGI (reference sequence). The CDR3 sequence is CASSYSNTAGLYNEQFF.

The chain's CDR3 is CASSPRTGLHQPQHF. The chain is built from TRBV7-2 and TRBJ1-5; as DNA is missing, the TRBD1 call by TCRdb cannot be tested. The CDR3 covers 15 residues. The germline CDR1 and CDR2 sequences are SGHTA and FQGNSA.

This clonotype is called medium-sized based on its frequency. The J gene is TRBJ1-2, the V gene TRBV30. There are 15 residues in the CDR3. From germline, CDR1 is GTSNPN and CDR2 SVGIG (reference sequence). CDR3 amino acids: CALRPGLNLNYGYTF.

The chain recombines TRBV28 with TRBJ2-1; the D gene TCRdb calls, TRBD1, cannot be checked with no DNA. Germline V lookup: CDR1 MDHEN, CDR2 SYDVKM. The CDR3 runs 19 residues. This CDR3 reads CASSTSGTGASNLYNEQFF.

Measured by frequency, this clonotype is large. The V and J genes are TRBV19 and TRBJ2-1; TCRdb reports TRBD1, a call that lacks DNA to check it against. In germline, CDR1 is LNHDA, CDR2 SQIVND (reference sequence). The CDR3 loop spans 16 amino acids. CDR3 sequence reads: CASSPSGGQGGNEQFF. The variable domain in full, completed from reference TRBV19 and TRBJ2-1, reads DGGITQSPKYLFRKEGQNVTLSCEQNLNHDAMYWYRQDPGQGLRLIYYSQIVNDFQKGDIAEGYSVSREKKESFPLTVTSAQKNPTAFYLCASSPSGGQGGNEQFFGPGTRLTVL.